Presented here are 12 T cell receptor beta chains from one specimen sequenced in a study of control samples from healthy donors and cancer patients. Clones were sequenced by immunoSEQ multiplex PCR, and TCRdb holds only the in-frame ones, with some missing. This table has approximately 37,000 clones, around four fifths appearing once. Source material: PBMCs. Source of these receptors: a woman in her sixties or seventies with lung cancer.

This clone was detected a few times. The CDR3 DNA follows: TGTGCCAGCAGCTCGACAGGGACGCAGCCCCAGCATTTT. Protein: CASSSTGTQPQHF. The chain carries TRBV11-2 and TRBJ1-5; 7 bases map to TRBD1. Germline lookup yields CDR1 SGHAT and CDR2 FQNNGV. This CDR3 region has 13 residues. The V segment lost 4 bases and the J segment 7 bases; nucleotides outside the gene matches: 4. The whole variable domain, filled in from reference TRBV11-2 and TRBJ1-5, reads EAGVAQSPRYKIIEKRQSVAFWCNPISGHATLYWYQQILGQGPKLLIQFQNNGVVDDSQLPKDRFSAERLKGVDSTLKIQPAKLEDSAVYLCASSSTGTQPQHFGDGTRLSIL.

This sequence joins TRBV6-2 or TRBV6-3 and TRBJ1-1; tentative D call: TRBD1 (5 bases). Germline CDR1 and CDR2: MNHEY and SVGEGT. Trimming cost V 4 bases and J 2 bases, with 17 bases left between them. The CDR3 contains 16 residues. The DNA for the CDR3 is TGTGCCAGCAGTTCCCAGGGAGAGGGGCGAAACACTGAAGCTTTCTTT. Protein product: CASSSQGEGRNTEAFF.

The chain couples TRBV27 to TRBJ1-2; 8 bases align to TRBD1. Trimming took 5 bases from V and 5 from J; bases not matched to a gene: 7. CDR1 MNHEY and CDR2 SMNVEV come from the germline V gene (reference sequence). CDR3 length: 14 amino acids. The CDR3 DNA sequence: TGTGCCAGCAGTCCGGCAGGGGGCGGGTATGGCTACACCTTC. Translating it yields CASSPAGGGYGYTF.

The CDR3 sequence is CASSRQMNTEAFF. In nucleotides, the CDR3 is TGCGCCAGCAGTAGACAGATGAACACTGAAGCTTTCTTT. The V and J genes are TRBV4-1 and TRBJ1-1; a weak D match, TRBD1 (5 bases). V lost 6 bases, J lost 0 bases, and 8 bases lay in between. The CDR3 runs to 13 residues. Germline V lookup: CDR1 MGHRA, CDR2 YSYEKL.

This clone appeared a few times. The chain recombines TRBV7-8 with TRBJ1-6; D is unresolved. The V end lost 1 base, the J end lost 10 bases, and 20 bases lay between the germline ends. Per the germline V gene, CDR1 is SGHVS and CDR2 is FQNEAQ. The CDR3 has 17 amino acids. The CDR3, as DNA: TGTGCCAGCAGCTTAGAGAAGATCGGACGCCCAAGGTCACCCCTCCACTTT. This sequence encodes CASSLEKIGRPRSPLHF.

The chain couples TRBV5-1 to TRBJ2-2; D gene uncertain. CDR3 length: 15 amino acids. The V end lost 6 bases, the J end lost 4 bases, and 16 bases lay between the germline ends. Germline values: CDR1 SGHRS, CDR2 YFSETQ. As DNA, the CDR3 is TGCGCCAGCAATGGATTAGGAATTGGCACCGGGGAGCTGTTTTTT. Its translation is CASNGLGIGTGELFF.

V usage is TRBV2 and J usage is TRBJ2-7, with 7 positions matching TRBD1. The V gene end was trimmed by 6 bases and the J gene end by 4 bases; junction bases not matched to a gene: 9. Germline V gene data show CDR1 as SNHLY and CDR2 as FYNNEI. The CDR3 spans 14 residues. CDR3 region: CASSVNLGQYEQYF. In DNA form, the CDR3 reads TGTGCCAGCAGCGTTAACTTGGGACAGTACGAGCAGTACTTC.

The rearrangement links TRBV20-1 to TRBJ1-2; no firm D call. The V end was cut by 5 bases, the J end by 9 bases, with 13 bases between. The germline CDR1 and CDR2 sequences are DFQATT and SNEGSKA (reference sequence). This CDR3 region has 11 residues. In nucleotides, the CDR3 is TGCAGTGCTCTTATGGACTCTCGCTACACCTTC. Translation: CSALMDSRYTF.

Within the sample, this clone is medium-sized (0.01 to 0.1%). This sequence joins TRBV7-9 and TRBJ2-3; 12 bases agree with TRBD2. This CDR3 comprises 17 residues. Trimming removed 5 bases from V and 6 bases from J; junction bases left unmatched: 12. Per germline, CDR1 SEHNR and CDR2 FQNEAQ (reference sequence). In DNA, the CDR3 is TGTGCCAGCAGCCCATCAGCGGCTAGCGGGAGGGTTGATACGCAGTATTTT. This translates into CASSPSAASGRVDTQYF.

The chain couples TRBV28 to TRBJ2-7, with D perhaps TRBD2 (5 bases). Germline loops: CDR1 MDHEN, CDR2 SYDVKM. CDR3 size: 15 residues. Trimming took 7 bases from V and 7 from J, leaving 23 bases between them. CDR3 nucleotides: TGTGCCAGCAATCCATCCGGGATCCATGCAGGTGAGCAGTACTTC. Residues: CASNPSGIHAGEQYF.

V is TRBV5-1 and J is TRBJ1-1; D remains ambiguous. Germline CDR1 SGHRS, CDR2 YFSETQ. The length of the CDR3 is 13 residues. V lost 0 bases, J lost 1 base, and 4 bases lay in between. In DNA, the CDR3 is TGCGCCAGCAGCTTGGACAAGAACACTGAAGCTTTCTTT. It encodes CASSLDKNTEAFF.

In DNA, the CDR3 is TGTGCCAGCAGCTTGTTCGGGGCGGATGGCTACACCTTC. Amino acids: CASSLFGADGYTF. The gene calls are TRBV7-2 and TRBJ1-2; D possibly corresponds to TRBD1 (5 bases). This CDR3 contains 13 residues. The germline V and J ends were trimmed by 3 bases and 6 bases, with 11 bases remaining between them. Germline V gene lookup returns CDR1 SGHTA and CDR2 FQGNSA. Full variable domain (outside the CDR3, taken from reference TRBV7-2 and TRBJ1-2): GAGVSQSPSNKVTEKGKDVELRCDPISGHTALYWYRQSLGQGLEFLIYFQGNSAPDKSGLPSDRFSAERTGGSVSTLTIQRTQQEDSAVYLCASSLFGADGYTFGSGTRLTVV.